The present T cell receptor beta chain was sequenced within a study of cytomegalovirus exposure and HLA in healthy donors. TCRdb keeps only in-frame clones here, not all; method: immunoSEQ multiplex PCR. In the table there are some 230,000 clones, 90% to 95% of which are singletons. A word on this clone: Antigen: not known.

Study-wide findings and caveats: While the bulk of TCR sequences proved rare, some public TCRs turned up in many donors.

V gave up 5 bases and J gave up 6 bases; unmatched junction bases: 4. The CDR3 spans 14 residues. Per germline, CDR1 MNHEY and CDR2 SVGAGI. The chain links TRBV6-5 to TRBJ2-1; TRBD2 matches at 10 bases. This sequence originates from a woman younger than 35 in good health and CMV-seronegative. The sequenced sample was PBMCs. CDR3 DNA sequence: TGTGCCAGCAGTCTAGCGGGGGAGGTCAATGAGCAGTTCTTC. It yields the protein CASSLAGEVNEQFF.